These 7 T cell receptor beta chains were all obtained from the same sample, sequenced in a study of T cells generated in artificial thymic organoids. TCRalpha and TCRbeta libraries were amplified separately by semi-nested PCR with TRAC or TRBC reverse primers. TCRdb redid the calling of the 5' RACE reads with MiXCR, one entry per CDR3 protein. Here the sample spans 5,000 to 6,500 distinct CDR3 sequences, approximately 30% being singletons. Sequencing used naive CD8+ T cells from blood. Subset in this sample: CD3+TCRalphabeta+CD8SP T cells; for blood, CD45RO-CCR7+ naive CD8+ T cells. All receptors come from a human donor who gave cord blood stem cells for thymic organoid culture, a cardiac surgery patient who gave postnatal thymus, or a blood donor (not recorded which).

The CDR3 nucleotides are TGTGCCAGTAGAAACCCCCGGGCAGAGCAGTACTTC. Translating gives CASRNPRAEQYF. The V gene is TRBV19, the J gene TRBJ2-7; D unclear. V was pared by 6 bases and J by 7 bases, with 13 bases between. Germline values: CDR1 LNHDA, CDR2 SQIVND (reference sequence). This CDR3 region has 12 residues.

This chain joins TRBV12-3 or TRBV12-4 and TRBJ1-2; D not certain. The V end was cut by 6 bases, the J end by 8 bases, with 13 bases between. There are 12 residues in the CDR3. The CDR3 loop is CASRRPGFGYTF. For the CDR3, the DNA is TGTGCCAGCAGGCGTCCCGGGTTCGGCTACACCTTC.

This clonotype was seen only a few times. V and J are TRBV19 and TRBJ1-2; D unresolved. Germline V gene sequence: CDR1 LNHDA, CDR2 SQIVND (reference sequence). This CDR3 has 14 residues. The V end lost 3 bases, the J end lost 2 bases, and 10 bases lay between the germline ends. The CDR3 sequence: CASSIVGTNYGYTF. DNA for the CDR3: TGTGCCAGTAGTATCGTGGGTACCAACTATGGCTACACCTTC.

This clonotype showed up just a few times. This chain's CDR3 is CASSIVAGVDAGELFF. The CDR3, as DNA: TGTGCCAGCAGTATAGTAGCGGGGGTGGATGCCGGGGAGCTGTTTTTT. This chain links TRBV12-3 or TRBV12-4 with TRBJ2-2; TRBD2 matches at 9 bases. V lost 5 bases to trimming and J lost 6 bases; unmatched junction nucleotides: 10. The CDR3 has 16 residues.

This chain joins TRBV4-2 and TRBJ1-1; possibly TRBD1 for D (5 bases). The CDR3 is made up of 15 amino acids. CDR1 and CDR2 from the germline V gene are LGHNA and YNFKEQ. V was trimmed by 4 bases and J by 2 bases, leaving 14 bases between them. The CDR3 loop is CASSLWGGENTEAFF. CDR3 bases: TGTGCCAGCAGCCTCTGGGGGGGGGAAAACACTGAAGCTTTCTTT.

By share, this clonotype counts as medium-sized. The V gene is TRBV7-9, the J gene TRBJ2-1; D is perhaps TRBD2 (5 bases). CDR3 length: 13 residues. Trimming pared 8 bases from V and 1 base from J, leaving 9 bases between. Germline CDR1 SEHNR, CDR2 FQNEAQ (reference sequence). The CDR3 bases are TGTGCCAGCTGTGAGGGTTCCTACAATGAGCAGTTCTTC. Translating it yields CASCEGSYNEQFF.

This clonotype was seen a few times. V and J are TRBV3-1 and TRBJ2-1, with 7 bases identical to TRBD2. This CDR3 comprises 18 residues. Germline V gene data show CDR1 as LGHDT and CDR2 as YNNKEL (reference sequence). V was pared by 2 bases and J by 5 bases, with 15 bases of the junction left unmatched. The CDR3 bases are TGTGCCAGCAGCCAAAGGCTAGCGGAGCCCGTTGGAGACAATGAGCAGTTCTTC. Translated, it gives CASSQRLAEPVGDNEQFF.